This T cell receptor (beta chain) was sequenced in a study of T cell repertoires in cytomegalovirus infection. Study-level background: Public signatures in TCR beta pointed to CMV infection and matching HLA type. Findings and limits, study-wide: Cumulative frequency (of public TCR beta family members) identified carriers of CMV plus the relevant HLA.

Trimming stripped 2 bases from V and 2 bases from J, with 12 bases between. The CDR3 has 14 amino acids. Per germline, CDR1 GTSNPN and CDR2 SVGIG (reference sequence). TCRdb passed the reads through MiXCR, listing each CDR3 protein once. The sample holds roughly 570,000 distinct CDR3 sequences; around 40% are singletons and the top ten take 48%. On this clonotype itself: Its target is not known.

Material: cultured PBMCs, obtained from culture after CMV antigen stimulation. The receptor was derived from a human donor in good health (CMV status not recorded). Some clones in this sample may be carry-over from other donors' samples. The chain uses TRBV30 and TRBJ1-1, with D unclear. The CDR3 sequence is CAWSSEALNTEAFF. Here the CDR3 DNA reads TGTGCCTGGAGTAGTGAGGCCCTAAACACTGAAGCTTTCTTT.